This T cell receptor (beta chain) was found in a study of CD8 T cells in ankylosing spondylitis. Study-level points and caveats: A TCR beta motif made of fewer than 10 highly homologous variants seemed typical of ankylosing spondylitis blood. Earlier reports found some motif variants in synovial fluid and blood in reactive arthritis.

Library preparation for TCR beta used quantitative 5'-RACE with molecular barcodes. TCRdb ran MiXCR on the 5' RACE reads and lists one entry per CDR3 protein. The table records under 250,000 distinct CDR3 sequences, 6% to 8.5% of them present only once. Germline V gene sequence: CDR1 SGHDT, CDR2 YYEEEE. The CDR3 sequence is 11 residues long. Between the trimmed V and J ends, which lost 4 bases and 7 bases, there was a span of 8 bases. This clonotype was seen at least ten times. Its cognate antigen is unknown. The sequence was obtained from a male donor with ankylosing spondylitis. The V and J genes are TRBV5-6 and TRBJ2-5; the D is unclear. The specimen sequenced was blood, either unsorted or a sorted T cell fraction (not recorded which). CDR3 amino acids: CASSSARTQYF. The CDR3 nucleotides read TGTGCCAGCAGCAGCGCCCGGACCCAGTACTTC.